The present entry profiles one T cell receptor (beta chain) with its context. This entry belongs to a study of blood T cell repertoires in COVID-19. In the study overall: The samples span acute and convalescent COVID-19 from the United States, Italy and Spain. PBMCs, B-cell-depleted T cells, or T cells provided the cDNA or gDNA that made up the material.

Methods used by the authors: The authors estimated nucleated cell counts from reference gene primer amplification. Produced via immunoSEQ multiplex PCR; TCRdb's table is partial and in-frame only. From that table come the V and J calls and clone size; the DNA was used to work out D and trimming. The profile covers about 200,000 clones, with approximately 80% appearing a single time and about 10% taken by the ten largest. CDR1 and CDR2 from the germline V gene are SGHNT and YYREEE (reference sequence). The CDR3 is 16 residues long. V lost 0 bases and J lost 5, with 17 bases in between. The sequenced sample was peripheral blood. This chain connects TRBV5-4 to TRBJ1-2; D is perhaps TRBD1 (5 bases). The TCR was taken from an elderly woman with acute or convalescent COVID-19. The CDR3 is CASSLARGDGGYGYTF. In nucleotides, the CDR3 is TGTGCCAGCAGCTTGGCGCGGGGCGACGGCGGATATGGCTACACCTTC.